This T cell receptor beta chain was found in a study of T cell changes during pregnancy in multiple sclerosis. The assay was immunoSEQ multiplex PCR, and TCRdb's table has in-frame clones only and misses some. This sample has tens of thousands of clones, with around 93% found just once. In its sample, this clone was seen once. The junction differs from germline at one of its ends, possibly a read error. Germline CDR1 is SGHVS and CDR2 is FNYEAQ. CDR3 size: 13 residues. V is TRBV7-6 and J is TRBJ1-1; possibly TRBD1 for D (6 bases). The sequence was collected from a female donor with multiple sclerosis, enrolled in a pregnancy study. Specimen: peripheral blood, collected in the first trimester of pregnancy. The CDR3 reads CASSRKQGTEAFF. In DNA form, the CDR3 reads TGTGCCAGCAGCCGAAAACAGGGTACTGAGGCTTTCTTT.